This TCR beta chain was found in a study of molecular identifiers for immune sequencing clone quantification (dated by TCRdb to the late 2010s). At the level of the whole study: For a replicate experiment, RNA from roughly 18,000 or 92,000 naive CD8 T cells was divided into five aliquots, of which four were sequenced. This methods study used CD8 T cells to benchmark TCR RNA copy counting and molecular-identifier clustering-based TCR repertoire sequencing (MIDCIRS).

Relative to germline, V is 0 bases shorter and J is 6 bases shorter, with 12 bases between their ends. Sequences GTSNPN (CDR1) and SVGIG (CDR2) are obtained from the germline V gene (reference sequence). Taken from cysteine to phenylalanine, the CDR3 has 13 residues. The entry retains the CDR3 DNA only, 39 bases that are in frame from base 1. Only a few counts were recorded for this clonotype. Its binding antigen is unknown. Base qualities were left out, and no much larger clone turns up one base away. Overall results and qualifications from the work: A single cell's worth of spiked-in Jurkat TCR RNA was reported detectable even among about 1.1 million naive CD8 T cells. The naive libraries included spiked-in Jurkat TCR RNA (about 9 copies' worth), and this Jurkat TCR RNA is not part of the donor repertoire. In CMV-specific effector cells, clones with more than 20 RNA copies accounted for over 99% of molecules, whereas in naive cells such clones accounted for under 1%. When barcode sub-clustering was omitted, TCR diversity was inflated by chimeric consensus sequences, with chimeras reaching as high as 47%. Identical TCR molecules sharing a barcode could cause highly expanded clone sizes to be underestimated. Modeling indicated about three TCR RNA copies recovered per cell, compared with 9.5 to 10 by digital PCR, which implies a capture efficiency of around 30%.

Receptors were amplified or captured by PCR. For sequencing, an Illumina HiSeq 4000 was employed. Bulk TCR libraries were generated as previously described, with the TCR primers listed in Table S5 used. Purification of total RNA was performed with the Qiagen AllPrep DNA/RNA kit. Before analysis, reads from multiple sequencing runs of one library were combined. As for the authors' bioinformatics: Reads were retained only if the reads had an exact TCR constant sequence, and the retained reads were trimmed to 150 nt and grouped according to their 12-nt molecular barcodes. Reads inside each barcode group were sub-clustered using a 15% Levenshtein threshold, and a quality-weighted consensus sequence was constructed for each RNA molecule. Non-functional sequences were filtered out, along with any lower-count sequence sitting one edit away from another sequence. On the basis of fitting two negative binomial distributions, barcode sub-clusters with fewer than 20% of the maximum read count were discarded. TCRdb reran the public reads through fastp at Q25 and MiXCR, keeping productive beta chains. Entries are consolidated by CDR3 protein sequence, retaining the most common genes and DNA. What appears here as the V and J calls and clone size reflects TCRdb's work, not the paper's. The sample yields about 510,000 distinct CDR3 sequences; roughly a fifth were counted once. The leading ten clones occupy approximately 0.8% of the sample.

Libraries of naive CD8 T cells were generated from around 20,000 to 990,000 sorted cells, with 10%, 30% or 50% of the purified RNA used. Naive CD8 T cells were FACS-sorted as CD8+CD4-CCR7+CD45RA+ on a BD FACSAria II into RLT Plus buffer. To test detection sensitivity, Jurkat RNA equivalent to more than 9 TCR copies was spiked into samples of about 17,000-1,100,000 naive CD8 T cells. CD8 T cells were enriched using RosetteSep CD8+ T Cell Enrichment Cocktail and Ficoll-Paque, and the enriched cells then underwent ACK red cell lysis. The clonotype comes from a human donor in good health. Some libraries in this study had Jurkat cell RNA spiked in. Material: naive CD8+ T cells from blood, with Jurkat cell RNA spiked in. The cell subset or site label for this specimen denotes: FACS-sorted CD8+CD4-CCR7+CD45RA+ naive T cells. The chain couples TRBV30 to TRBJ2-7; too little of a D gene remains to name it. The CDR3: CAWSVVPGSEQYF. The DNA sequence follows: TGTGCCTGGAGTGTTGTGCCAGGTAGCGAGCAGTACTTC.